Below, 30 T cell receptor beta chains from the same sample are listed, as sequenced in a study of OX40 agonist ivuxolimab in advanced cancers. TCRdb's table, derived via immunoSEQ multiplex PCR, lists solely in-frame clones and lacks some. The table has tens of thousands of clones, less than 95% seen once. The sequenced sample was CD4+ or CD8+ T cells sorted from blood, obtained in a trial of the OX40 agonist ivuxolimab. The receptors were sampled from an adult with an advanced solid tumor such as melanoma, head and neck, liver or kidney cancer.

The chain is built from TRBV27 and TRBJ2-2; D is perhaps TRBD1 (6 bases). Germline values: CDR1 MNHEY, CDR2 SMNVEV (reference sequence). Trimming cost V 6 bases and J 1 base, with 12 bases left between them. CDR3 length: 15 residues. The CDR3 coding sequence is TGTGCCAGCAGCACTCAGGGGATGAACACCGGGGAGCTGTTTTTT. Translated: CASSTQGMNTGELFF.

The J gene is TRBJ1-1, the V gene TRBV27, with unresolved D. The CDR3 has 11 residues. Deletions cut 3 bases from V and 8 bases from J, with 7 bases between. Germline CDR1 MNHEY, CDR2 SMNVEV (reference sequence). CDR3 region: CASSLGREAFF. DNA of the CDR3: TGTGCCAGCAGTTTGGGCCGCGAAGCTTTCTTT.

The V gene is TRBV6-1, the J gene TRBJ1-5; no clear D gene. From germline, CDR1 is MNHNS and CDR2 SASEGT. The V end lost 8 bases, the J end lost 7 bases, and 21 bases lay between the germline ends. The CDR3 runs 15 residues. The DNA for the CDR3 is TGTGCCAGCTGGGAACGGACCGGATCTCTCCAGCCCCAGCATTTT. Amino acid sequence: CASWERTGSLQPQHF.

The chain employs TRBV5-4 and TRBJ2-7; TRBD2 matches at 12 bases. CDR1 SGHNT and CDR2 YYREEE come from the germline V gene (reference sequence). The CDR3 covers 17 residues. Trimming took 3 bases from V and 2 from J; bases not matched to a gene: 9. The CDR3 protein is CASSSGPSGGATYEQYF. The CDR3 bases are TGTGCCAGCAGCTCGGGTCCTAGCGGGGGGGCTACCTACGAGCAGTACTTC.

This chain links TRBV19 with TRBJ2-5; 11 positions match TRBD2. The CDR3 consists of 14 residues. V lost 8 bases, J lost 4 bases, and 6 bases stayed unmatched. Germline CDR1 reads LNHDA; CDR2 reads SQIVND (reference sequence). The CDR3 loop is CASHSGGAGETQYF. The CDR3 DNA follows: TGTGCCAGTCATAGCGGGGGGGCCGGAGAGACCCAGTACTTC.

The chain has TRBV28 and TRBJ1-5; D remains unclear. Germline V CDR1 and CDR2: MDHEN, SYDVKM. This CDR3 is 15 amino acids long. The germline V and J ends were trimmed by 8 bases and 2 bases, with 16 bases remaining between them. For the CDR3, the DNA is TGTGCCAGCGCCGTTGGGGAGATGGGCAATCAGCCCCAGCATTTT. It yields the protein CASAVGEMGNQPQHF.

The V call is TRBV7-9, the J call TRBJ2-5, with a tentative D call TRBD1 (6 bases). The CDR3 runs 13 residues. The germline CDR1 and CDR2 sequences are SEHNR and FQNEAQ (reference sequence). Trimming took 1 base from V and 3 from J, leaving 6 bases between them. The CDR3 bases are TGTGCCAGCAGCTTAGGGACAGAAGAGACCCAGTACTTC. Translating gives CASSLGTEETQYF.

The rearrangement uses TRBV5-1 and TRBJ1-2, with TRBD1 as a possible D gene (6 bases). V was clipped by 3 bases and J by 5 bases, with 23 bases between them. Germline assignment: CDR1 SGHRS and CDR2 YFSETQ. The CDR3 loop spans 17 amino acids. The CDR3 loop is CASSSDAQGVLLYGYTF. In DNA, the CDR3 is TGCGCCAGCAGCTCGGACGCACAGGGCGTCTTGCTGTATGGCTACACCTTC.

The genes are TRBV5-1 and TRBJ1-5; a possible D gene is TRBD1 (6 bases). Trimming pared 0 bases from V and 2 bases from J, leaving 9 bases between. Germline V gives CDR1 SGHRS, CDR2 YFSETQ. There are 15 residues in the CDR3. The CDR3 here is CASSLASGGNQPQHF. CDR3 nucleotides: TGCGCCAGCAGCTTGGCGTCAGGGGGCAATCAGCCCCAGCATTTT.

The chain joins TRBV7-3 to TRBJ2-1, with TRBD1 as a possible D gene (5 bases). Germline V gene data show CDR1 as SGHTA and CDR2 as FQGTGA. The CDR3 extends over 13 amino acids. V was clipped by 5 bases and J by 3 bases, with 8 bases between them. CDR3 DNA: TGTGCCAGCAGCCCCCAGGGCTACAATGAGCAGTTCTTC. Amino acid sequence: CASSPQGYNEQFF.

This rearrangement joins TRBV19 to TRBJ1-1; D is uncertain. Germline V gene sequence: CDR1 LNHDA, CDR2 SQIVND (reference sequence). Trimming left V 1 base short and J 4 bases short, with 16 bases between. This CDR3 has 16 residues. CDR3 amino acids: CASSIGTLPWSTEAFF. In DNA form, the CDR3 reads TGTGCCAGTAGTATAGGGACCCTACCCTGGAGCACTGAAGCTTTCTTT.

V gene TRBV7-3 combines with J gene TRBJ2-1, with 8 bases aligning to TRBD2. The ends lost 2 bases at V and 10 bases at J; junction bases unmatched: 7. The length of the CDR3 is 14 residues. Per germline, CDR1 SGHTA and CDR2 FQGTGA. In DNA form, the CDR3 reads TGTGCCAGCAGCTTAGCGGGCCGGGAGGGAGAGCAGTTCTTC. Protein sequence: CASSLAGREGEQFF. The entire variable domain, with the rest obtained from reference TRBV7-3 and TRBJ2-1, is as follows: GAGVSQTPSNKVTEKGKYVELRCDPISGHTALYWYRQSLGQGPEFLIYFQGTGAADDSGLPNDRFFAVRPEGSVSTLKIQRTERGDSAVYLCASSLAGREGEQFFGPGTRLTVL.

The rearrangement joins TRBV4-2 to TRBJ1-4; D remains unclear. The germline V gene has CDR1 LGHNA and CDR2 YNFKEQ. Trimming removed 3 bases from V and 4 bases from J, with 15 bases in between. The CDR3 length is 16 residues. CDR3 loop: CASSQRSSEYNEKLFF. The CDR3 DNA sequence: TGTGCCAGCAGCCAGAGGTCGAGTGAGTATAATGAAAAACTGTTTTTT.

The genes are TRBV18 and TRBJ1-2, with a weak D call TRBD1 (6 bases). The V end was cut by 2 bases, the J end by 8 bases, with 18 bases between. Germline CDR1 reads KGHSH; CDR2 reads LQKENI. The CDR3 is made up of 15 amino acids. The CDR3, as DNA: TGTGCCAGCTCACCAGCCGGGACACCAGCGGACGGCTACACCTTC. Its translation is CASSPAGTPADGYTF.

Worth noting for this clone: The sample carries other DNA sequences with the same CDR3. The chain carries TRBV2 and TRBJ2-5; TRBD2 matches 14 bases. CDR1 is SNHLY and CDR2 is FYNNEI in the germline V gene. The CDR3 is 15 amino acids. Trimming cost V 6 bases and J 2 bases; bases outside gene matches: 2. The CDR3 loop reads CASRGTSGGQETQYF. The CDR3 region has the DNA TGTGCCAGCAGAGGGACTAGCGGGGGACAAGAGACCCAGTACTTC.

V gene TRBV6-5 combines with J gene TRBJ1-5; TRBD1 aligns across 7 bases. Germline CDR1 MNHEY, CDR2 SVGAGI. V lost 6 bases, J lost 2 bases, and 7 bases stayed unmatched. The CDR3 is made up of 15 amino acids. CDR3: CASRPDRAGNQPQHF. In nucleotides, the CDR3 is TGTGCCAGCAGACCTGACAGGGCGGGCAATCAGCCCCAGCATTTT.

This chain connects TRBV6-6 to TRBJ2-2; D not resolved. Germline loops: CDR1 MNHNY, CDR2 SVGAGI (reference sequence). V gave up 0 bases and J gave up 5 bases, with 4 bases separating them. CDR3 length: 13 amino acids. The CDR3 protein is CASSYSGTGELFF. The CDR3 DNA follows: TGTGCCAGCAGTTACTCAGGAACCGGGGAGCTGTTTTTT.

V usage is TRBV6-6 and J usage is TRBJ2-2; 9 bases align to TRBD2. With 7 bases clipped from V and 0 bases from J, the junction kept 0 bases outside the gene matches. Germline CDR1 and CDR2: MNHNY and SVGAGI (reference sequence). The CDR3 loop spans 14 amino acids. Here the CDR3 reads CASIAGANTGELFF. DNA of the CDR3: TGTGCCAGCATAGCGGGGGCGAACACCGGGGAGCTGTTTTTT.

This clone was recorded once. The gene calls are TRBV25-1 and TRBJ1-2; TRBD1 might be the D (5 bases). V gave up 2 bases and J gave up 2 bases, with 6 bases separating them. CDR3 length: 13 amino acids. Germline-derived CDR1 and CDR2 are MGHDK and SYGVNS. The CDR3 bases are TGTGCCAGCAGTGAAAGACAGAACTATGGCTACACCTTC. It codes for CASSERQNYGYTF.

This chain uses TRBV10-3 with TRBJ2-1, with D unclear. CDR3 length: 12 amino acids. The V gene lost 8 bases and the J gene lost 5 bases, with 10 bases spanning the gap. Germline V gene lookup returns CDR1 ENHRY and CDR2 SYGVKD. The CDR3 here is CAIPPPDNEQFF. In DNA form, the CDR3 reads TGTGCCATCCCCCCCCCTGACAATGAGCAGTTCTTC.

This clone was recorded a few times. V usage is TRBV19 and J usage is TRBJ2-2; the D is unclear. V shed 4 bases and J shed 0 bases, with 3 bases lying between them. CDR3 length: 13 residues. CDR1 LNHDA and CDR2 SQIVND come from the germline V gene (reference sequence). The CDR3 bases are TGTGCCAGTAGTACTGCGAACACCGGGGAGCTGTTTTTT. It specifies CASSTANTGELFF.

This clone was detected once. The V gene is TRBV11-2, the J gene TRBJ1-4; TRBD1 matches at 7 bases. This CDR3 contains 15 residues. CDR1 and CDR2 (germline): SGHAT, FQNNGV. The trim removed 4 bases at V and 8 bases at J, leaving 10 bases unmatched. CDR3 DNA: TGTGCCAGCAGCTCCCTGACAGGGCTGGGAGAAAAACTGTTTTTT. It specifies CASSSLTGLGEKLFF. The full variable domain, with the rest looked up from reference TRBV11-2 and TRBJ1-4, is EAGVAQSPRYKIIEKRQSVAFWCNPISGHATLYWYQQILGQGPKLLIQFQNNGVVDDSQLPKDRFSAERLKGVDSTLKIQPAKLEDSAVYLCASSSLTGLGEKLFFGSGTQLSVL.

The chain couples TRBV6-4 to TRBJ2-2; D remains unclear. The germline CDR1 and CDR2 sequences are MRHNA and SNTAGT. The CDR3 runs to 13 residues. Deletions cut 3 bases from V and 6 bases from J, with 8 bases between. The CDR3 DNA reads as TGTGCCAGCAGTGAGGCCAGTCCCGGGGAGCTGTTTTTT. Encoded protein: CASSEASPGELFF.

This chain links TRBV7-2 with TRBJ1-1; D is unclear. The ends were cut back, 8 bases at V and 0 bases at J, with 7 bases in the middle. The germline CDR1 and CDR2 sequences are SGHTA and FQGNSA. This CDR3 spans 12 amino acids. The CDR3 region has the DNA TGTGCCAGCGACGAGCTGAACACTGAAGCTTTCTTT. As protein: CASDELNTEAFF.

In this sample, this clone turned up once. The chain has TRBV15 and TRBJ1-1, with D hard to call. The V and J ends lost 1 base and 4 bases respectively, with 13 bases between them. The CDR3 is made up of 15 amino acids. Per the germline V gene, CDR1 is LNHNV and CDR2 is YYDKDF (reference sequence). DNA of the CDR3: TGTGCCACCAGCAGAGGATCTTCAGGTGGCACTGAAGCTTTCTTT. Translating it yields CATSRGSSGGTEAFF.

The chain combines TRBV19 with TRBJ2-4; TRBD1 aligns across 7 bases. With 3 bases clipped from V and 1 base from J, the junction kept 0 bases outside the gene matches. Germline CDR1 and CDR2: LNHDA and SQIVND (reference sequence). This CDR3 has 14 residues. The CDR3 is CASSMTGAKNIQYF. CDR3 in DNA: TGTGCCAGTAGTATGACAGGGGCCAAAAACATTCAGTACTTC.

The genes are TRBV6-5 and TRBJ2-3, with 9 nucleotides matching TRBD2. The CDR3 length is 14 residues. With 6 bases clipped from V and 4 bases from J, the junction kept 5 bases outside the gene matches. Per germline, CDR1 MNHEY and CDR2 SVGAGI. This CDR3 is CASSRAGGADTQYF. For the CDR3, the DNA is TGTGCCAGCAGCCGGGCGGGAGGGGCAGATACGCAGTATTTT.

The CDR3 DNA sequence: TGCGCCAGCACTGGGACTAGCGGGGGGCAGGTCGAGCAGTACTTC. It translates to CASTGTSGGQVEQYF. The chain links TRBV5-1 to TRBJ2-7; 15 bases align to TRBD2. Per the germline V gene, CDR1 is SGHRS and CDR2 is YFSETQ. V shed 6 bases and J 6 bases; nucleotides not matched to a gene: 7. This CDR3 spans 15 amino acids.

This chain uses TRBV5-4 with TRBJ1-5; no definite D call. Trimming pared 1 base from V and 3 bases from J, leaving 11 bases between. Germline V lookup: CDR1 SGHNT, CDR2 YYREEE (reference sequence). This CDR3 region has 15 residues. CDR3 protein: CASSLWGLDNQPQHF. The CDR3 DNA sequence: TGTGCCAGCAGCTTGTGGGGTTTAGACAATCAGCCCCAGCATTTT.

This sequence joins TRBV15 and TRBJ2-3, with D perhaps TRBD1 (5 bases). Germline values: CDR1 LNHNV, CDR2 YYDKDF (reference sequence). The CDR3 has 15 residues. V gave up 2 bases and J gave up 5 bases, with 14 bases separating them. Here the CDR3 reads CATSRLGPGLDTQYF. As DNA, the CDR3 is TGTGCCACCAGCAGATTAGGGCCAGGGCTAGATACGCAGTATTTT. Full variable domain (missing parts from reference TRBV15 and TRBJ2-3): DAMVIQNPRYQVTQFGKPVTLSCSQTLNHNVMYWYQQKSSQAPKLLFHYYDKDFNNEADTPDNFQSRRPNTSFCFLDIRSPGLGDTAMYLCATSRLGPGLDTQYFGPGTRLTVL.